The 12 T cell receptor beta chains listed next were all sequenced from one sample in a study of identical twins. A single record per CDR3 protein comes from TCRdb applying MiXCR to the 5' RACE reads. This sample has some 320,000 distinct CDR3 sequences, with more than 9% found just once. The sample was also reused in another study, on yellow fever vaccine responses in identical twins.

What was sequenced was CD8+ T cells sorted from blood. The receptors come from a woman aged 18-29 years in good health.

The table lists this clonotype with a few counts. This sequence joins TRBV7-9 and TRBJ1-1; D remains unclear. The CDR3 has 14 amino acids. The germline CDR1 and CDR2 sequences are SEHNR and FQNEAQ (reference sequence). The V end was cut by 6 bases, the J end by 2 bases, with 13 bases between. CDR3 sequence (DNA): TGTGCCAGCAGTCGCGGTTTGGGTAACACTGAAGCTTTCTTT. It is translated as CASSRGLGNTEAFF.

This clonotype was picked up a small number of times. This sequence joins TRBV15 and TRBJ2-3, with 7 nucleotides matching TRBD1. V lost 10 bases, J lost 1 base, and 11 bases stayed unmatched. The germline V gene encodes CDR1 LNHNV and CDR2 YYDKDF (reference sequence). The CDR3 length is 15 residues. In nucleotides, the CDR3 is TGTGCCATCCCGGAGGCAGGGGGTGGCACAGATACGCAGTATTTT. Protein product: CAIPEAGGGTDTQYF. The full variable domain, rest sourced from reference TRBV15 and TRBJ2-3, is DAMVIQNPRYQVTQFGKPVTLSCSQTLNHNVMYWYQQKSSQAPKLLFHYYDKDFNNEADTPDNFQSRRPNTSFCFLDIRSPGLGDTAMYLCAIPEAGGGTDTQYFGPGTRLTVL.

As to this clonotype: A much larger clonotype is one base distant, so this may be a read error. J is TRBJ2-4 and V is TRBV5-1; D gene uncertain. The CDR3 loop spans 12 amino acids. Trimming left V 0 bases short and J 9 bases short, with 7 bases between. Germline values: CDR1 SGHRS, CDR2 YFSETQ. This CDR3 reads CASSLASGIQYF. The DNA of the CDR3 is TGCGCCAGCAGCTTGGCATCAGGCATTCAGTACTTC.

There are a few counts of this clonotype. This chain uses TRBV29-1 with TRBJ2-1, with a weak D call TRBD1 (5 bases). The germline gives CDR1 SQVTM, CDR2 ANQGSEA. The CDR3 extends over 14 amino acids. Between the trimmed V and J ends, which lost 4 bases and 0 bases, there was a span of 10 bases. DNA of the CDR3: TGCAGCGTTGTTGACAGCATCTCCTACAATGAGCAGTTCTTC. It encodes CSVVDSISYNEQFF.

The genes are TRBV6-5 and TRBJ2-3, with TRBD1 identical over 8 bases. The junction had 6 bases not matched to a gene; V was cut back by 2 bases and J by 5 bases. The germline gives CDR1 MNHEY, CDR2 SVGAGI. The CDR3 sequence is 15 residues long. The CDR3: CASSYRPGGLDTQYF. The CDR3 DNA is TGTGCCAGCAGTTACCGTCCAGGGGGCTTAGATACGCAGTATTTT.

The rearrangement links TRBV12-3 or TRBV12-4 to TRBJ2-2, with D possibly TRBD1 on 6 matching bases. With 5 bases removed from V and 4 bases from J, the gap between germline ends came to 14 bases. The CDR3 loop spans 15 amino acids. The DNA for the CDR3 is TGTGCCAGCAGTGGGGGACATATTGGCACCGGGGAGCTGTTTTTT. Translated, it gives CASSGGHIGTGELFF.

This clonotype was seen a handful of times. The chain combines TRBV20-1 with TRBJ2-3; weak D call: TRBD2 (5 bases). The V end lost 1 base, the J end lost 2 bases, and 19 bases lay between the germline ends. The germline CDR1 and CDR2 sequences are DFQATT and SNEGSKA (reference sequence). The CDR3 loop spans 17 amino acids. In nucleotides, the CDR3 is TGCAGTGCTAGAGTTTACCGGACTTCCGGGGACACAGATACGCAGTATTTT. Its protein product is CSARVYRTSGDTDTQYF.

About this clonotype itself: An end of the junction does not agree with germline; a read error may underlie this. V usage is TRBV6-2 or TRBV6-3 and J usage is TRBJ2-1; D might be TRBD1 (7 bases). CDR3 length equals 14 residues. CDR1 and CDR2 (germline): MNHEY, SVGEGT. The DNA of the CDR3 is TGTGCCACCAGTTACATGACAGGGCGGGGTGAGCAGTTCTTC. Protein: CATSYMTGRGEQFF.

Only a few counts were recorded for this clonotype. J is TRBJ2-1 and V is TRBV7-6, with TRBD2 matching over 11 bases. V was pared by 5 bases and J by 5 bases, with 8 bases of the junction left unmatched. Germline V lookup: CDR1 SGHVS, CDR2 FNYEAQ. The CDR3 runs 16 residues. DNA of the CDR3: TGTGCCAGCAGCCGTTCCCTAGCGGGAGGAAACAATGAGCAGTTCTTC. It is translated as CASSRSLAGGNNEQFF.

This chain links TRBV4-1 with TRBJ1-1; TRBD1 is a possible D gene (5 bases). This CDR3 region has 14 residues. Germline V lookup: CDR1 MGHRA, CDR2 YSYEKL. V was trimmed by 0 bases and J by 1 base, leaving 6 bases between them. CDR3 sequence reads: CASSQERGNTEAFF. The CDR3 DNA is TGCGCCAGCAGCCAAGAGAGGGGGAACACTGAAGCTTTCTTT.

The CDR3 region has the DNA TGTGCCAGCAGTTATGACATAAGGGGACAGTCCCTCCACTTT. It is translated as CASSYDIRGQSLHF. The chain links TRBV6-5 to TRBJ1-6, with 7 bases aligning to TRBD1. The CDR3 spans 14 residues. V dropped 3 bases and J dropped 14; count of bases not matched to a gene: 10. Germline values: CDR1 MNHEY, CDR2 SVGAGI.

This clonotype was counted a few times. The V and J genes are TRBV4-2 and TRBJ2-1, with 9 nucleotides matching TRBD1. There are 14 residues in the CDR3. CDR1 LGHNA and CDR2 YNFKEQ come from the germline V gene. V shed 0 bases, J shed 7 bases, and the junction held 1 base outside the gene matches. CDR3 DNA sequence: TGTGCCAGCAGCCAAGATGGGACAGGGAATGAGCAGTTCTTC. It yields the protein CASSQDGTGNEQFF.